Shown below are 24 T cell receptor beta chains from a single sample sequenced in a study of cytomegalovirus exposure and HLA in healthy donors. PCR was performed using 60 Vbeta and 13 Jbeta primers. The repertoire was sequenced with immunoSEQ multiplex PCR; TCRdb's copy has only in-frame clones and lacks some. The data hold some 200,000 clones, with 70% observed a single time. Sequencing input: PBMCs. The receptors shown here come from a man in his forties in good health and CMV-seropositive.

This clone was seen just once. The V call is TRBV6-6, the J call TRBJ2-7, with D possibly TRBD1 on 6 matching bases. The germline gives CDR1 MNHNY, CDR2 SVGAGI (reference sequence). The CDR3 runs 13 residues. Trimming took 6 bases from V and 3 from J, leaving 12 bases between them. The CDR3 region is CASRSGTNYEQYF. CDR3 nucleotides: TGTGCCAGCAGATCCGGGACAAACTACGAGCAGTACTTC.

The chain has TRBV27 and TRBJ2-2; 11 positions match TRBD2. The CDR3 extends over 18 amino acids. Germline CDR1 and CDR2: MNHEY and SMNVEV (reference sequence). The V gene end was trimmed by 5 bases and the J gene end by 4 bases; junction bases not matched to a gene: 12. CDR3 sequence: CASSPRLAGHRGTGELFF. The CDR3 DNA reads TGTGCCAGCAGTCCCCGACTAGCGGGGCATCGGGGCACCGGGGAGCTGTTTTTT.

CDR3 DNA sequence: TGTGCCAGCAGCTTCACAGGGTTGCCCCATAATTCACCCCTCCACTTT. Its translation: CASSFTGLPHNSPLHF. This chain links TRBV7-2 with TRBJ1-6, with D perhaps matching TRBD1 (6 bases). The CDR3 loop spans 16 amino acids. V lost 3 bases and J lost 5, with 14 bases in between. CDR1 and CDR2 (germline): SGHTA, FQGNSA.

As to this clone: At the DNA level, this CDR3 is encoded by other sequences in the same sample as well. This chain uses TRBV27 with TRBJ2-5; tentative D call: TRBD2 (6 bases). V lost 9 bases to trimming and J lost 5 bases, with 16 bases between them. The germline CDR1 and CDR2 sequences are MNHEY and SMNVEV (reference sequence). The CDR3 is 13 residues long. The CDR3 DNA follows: TGTGCCAGTAGACCCCTCCGGGGGGAGACCCAGTACTTC. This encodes CASRPLRGETQYF.

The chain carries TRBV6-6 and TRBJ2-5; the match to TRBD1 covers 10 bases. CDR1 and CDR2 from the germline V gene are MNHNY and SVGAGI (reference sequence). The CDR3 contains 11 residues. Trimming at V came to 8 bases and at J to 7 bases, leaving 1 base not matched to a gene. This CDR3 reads CASGDRGTQYF. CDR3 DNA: TGTGCCAGCGGGGACAGGGGGACCCAGTACTTC.

The CDR3 sequence is CASSAFQGDGYGYTF. The DNA for the CDR3 is TGTGCCAGCAGCGCGTTTCAGGGGGACGGCTATGGCTACACCTTC. The rearrangement joins TRBV9 to TRBJ1-2, with 7 nucleotides matching TRBD1. CDR3 length equals 15 residues. Germline assignment: CDR1 SGDLS and CDR2 YYNGEE. V gave up 3 bases and J gave up 4 bases; unmatched junction bases: 9.

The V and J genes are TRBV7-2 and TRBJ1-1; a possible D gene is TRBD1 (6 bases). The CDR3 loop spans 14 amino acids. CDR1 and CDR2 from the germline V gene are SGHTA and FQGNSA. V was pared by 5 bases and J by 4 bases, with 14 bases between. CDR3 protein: CASSPLRGSTEAFF. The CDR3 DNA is TGTGCCAGCAGCCCCCTCAGGGGTAGCACTGAAGCTTTCTTT.

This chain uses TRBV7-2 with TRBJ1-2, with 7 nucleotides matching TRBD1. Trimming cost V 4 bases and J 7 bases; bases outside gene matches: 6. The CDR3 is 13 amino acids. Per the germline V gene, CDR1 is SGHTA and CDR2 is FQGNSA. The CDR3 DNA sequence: TGTGCCAGCAGCTGGACAGGTGCGCTTGGCTACACCTTC. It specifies CASSWTGALGYTF.

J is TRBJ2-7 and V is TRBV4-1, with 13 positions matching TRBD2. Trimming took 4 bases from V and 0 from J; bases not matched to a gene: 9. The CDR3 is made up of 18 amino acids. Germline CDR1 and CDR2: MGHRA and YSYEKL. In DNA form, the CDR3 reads TGCGCCAGCAGCCTCTCCAGGACTAGCGGGGGCAGCTCCTACGAGCAGTACTTC. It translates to CASSLSRTSGGSSYEQYF.

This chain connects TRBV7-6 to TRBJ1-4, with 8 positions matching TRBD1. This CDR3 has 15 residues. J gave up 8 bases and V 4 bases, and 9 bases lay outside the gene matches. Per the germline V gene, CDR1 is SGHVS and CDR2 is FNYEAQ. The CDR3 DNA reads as TGTGCCAGCAGCTCATACAGGGGGGGTGAGGAAAAACTGTTTTTT. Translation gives CASSSYRGGEEKLFF.

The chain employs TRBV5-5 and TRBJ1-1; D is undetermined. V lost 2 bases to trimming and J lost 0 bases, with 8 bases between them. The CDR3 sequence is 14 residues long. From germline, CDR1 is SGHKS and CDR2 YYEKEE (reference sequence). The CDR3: CASSFYSMNTEAFF. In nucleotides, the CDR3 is TGTGCCAGCAGCTTCTACAGCATGAACACTGAAGCTTTCTTT.

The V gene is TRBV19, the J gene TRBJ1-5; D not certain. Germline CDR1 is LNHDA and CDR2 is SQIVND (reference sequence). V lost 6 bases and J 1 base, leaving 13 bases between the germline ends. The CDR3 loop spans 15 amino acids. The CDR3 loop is CASSRIGGSNQPQHF. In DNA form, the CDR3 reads TGTGCCAGTAGCCGGATTGGAGGGAGCAATCAGCCCCAGCATTTT.

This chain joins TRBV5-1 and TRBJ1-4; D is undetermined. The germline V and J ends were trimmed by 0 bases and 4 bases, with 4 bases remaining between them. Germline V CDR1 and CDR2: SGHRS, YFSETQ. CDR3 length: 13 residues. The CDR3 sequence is CASSLEHNEKLFF. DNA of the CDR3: TGCGCCAGCAGCTTGGAACATAATGAAAAACTGTTTTTT.

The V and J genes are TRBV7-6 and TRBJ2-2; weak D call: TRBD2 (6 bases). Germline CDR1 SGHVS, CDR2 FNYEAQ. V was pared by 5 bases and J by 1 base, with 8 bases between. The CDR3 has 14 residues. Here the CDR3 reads CASSSSGNTGELFF. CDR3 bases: TGTGCCAGCAGCAGTAGCGGGAACACCGGGGAGCTGTTTTTT.

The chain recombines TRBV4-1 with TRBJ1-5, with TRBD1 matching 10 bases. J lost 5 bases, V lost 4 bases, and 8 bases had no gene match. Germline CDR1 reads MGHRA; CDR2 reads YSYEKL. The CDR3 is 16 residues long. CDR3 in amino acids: CASSPTPGQGYQPQHF. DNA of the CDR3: TGCGCCAGCAGCCCTACTCCGGGACAGGGGTATCAGCCCCAGCATTTT.

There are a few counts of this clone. DNA for the CDR3: TGTGCCAGCAGTTCCCCCGTCAGCGCCGGGGAGCTGTTTTTT. Translation gives CASSSPVSAGELFF. The V and J genes are TRBV27 and TRBJ2-2; no reliable D call. The germline gives CDR1 MNHEY, CDR2 SMNVEV (reference sequence). Trimming took 4 bases from V and 6 from J, leaving 12 bases between them. The CDR3 loop spans 14 amino acids.

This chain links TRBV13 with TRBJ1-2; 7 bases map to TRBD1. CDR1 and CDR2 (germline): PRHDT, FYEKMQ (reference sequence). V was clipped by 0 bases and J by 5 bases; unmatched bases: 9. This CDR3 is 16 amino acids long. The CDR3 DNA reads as TGTGCCAGCAGCTTAGGAGGGGGGACAGCCCCGTATGGCTACACCTTC. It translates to CASSLGGGTAPYGYTF.

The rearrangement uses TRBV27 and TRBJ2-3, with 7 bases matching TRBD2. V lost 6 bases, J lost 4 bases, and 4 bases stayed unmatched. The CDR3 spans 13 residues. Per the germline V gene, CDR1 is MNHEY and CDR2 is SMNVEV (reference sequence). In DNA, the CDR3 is TGTGCCAGCAGGTTGGGGGGGTCAGATACGCAGTATTTT. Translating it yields CASRLGGSDTQYF.

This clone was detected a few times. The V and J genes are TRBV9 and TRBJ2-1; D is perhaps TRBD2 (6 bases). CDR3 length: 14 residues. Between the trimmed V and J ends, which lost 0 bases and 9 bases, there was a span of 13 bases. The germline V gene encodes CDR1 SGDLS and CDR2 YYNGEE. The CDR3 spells CASSVATVGGEQFF. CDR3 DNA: TGTGCCAGCAGCGTAGCTACGGTCGGGGGTGAGCAGTTCTTC.

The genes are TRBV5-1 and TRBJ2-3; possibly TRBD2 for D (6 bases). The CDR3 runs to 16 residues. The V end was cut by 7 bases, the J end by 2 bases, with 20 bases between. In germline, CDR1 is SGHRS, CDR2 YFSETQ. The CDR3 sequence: CASHRGTGRSTDTQYF. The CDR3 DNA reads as TGCGCCAGCCACCGGGGGACGGGACGGTCCACAGATACGCAGTATTTT.

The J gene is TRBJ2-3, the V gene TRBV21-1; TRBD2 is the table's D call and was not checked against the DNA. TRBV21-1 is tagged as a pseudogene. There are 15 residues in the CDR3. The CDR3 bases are TGTGCCAGCAAGCAAGGCGCTAGATTAGCAGATACGCAGTATTTT. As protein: CASKQGARLADTQYF.

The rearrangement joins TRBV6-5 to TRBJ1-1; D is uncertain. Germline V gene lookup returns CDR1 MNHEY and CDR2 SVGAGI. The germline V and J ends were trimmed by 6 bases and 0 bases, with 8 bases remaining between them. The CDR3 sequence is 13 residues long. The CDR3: CASRQAMNTEAFF. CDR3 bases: TGTGCCAGCAGGCAGGCCATGAACACTGAAGCTTTCTTT.

The CDR3, as DNA: TGTGCCAGCAGCGCTATGGAGACCCAGTACTTC. It is translated as CASSAMETQYF. The chain carries TRBV5-5 and TRBJ2-5; D is ambiguous. V lost 4 bases, J lost 5 bases, and 6 bases lay in between. The CDR3 loop spans 11 amino acids. Looked up from germline, CDR1 is SGHKS and CDR2 is YYEKEE (reference sequence).

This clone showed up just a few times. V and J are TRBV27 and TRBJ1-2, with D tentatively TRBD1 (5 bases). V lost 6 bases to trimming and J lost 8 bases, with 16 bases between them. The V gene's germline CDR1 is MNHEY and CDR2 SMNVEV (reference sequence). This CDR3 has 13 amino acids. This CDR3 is CASSPSGGGGYTF. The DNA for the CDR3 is TGTGCCAGCAGCCCTTCGGGGGGAGGAGGCTACACCTTC.